This T cell receptor beta chain is drawn from a study of cytomegalovirus exposure and HLA in healthy donors (dated by TCRdb to 2015 to 2018). Regarding the complete study: An earlier analysis of about 530 of the donors reported about 260 Gb of sequence data and 90 million to 120 million unique TCR beta sequences obtained from about 180 million T cells. The study combined high-throughput TCR immunosequencing, statistical association of individual TCRs with disease status, and machine learning to predict cytomegalovirus infection status. An early release covering roughly 600 HLA-typed donors comprised approximately 290 gigabases of sequencing data and around 85 million unique TCR sequences. A later genetic analysis used genome-wide SNP genotypes for about 65% of the roughly 670 donors, treating that subset as a discovery cohort. All discovery cohort repertoires had been generated using a single sequencing platform. The number of typed donors differed by locus: about 620-640 for A, B, C, DRB1 and DQB1; some 540 for DQA1; approximately 600 for DPA1; and 450 to 480 for DPB1. Class I and class II HLA loci were covered by the typing at four-digit resolution. Alongside the repertoire data, information on donor age, sex, ethnicity and CMV serostatus was compiled. The study was designed to test whether signatures of past pathogen exposure could be identified by cataloging public T cell receptors. Among over 350 genotyped donors of the cohort, an average of 235,054 unique TCR beta nucleotide sequences were sequenced per donor, 15% to 20% of them non-productive. Of the approximately 400 genotyped donors, 65% to 90% fell in the genetic ancestry cluster associated with self-reported Caucasian donors. In an earlier analysis of a few hundred of the donors, high-throughput TCR beta sequencing was used to judge whether each TCR beta V gene segment behaved as functional or pseudogenic. Along with the roughly 710-subject first cohort, a separate validation cohort of over a hundred different subjects was used. The T cell repertoires of 666 subjects were profiled by immunosequencing and related to cytomegalovirus serostatus. A later analysis re-examined previously published TCR beta repertoires from hundreds of donors and added high-resolution HLA genotyping to investigate patterns of TCR occurrence. In the later analysis, no new phenotypic data were used to find candidate immune exposures; instead, reliance was placed on TCR beta sequences and their occurrence across donors. Roughly 5 DR-DQ haplotypes were handled as single units for association and clustering because linkage in the cohort was strong. Paper-wide results and their limitations: A later analysis reported that several top co-occurrence clusters appeared linked to parvovirus B19, influenza, CMV and Epstein-Barr virus. Correlated functional status among segregating V segments might reflect linkage disequilibrium, but an unknown experimental factor could not be ruled out. The only immune exposure information available for the cohort was CMV serostatus. Assigning TCR associations to individual alleles was difficult when HLA alleles, especially DR and DQ, strongly co-occurred. A further reported finding was that TCR beta sequences accurately predicted the HLA-A and HLA-B alleles for most subjects in the first cohort. The presence/absence analyses assumed that sequencing depth was roughly uniform across donors, and that assumption may not be true. A later genetic analysis reported fewer N-insertions in productive TCRs among donors in an Asian-associated ancestry cluster than the roughly 720-donor mean. A cluster of highly shared sequence variants was judged likely to be a technical artifact of the sequencing pipeline. The classifier was reported to diagnose cytomegalovirus status with high specificity and sensitivity in both the original cohort and the validation cohort. About 17 rarely observed V segments, including chromosome 9 orphons, were excluded from the earlier analysis of approximately 600 of the donors because counts were too low. In a later analysis, over 15,000 TCR beta sequences were associated with specific HLA alleles at a false discovery rate of 0.05. A later analysis found that TCR association rates varied across HLA loci, with DRB1 alleles showing the most associated TCRs and HLA-C alleles the fewest. A later analysis found that most CMV-associated TCR beta chains appeared HLA-restricted, with HLA associations seemingly driven largely by CMV exposure. The study listed 150 to 200 TCR beta chains as associated with cytomegalovirus. Most TCR sequences were observed very rarely across donors, whereas some public TCRs were present in many individuals. Some IMGT-functional V segments, including TRBV6-2 and TRBV6-3, could not be distinguished by the 87-base-pair reads and were therefore excluded. According to the authors, the approach could potentially be generalized to other disease states and immunological phenotypes. In this cohort, only TCR beta chains were sequenced, and detectable features were limited by the absence of alpha or paired-chain data. An earlier analysis of approximately 530 of the donors showed that most TCR beta V segments appeared in productive rearrangements either about 87% or about 30% of the time, which broadly matched IMGT annotations. In vitro tests confirmed that a few of the cytomegalovirus-associated TCR beta chains recognize cytomegalovirus antigens. A later analysis found that HLA-associated TCR beta chains were more clonally expanded and had lower generation probabilities than equally common non-associated chains. A later genetic analysis associated a missense DCLRE1C variant with V-gene and J-gene trimming of TCR beta chains, and an independent cohort replicated the association. Because HLA typing was missing for some donors at each locus, association tests included only the typed subset.

Concerning this clone itself: It lacks a known antigen. There are no base qualities to consult, and no much larger clone falls within one base.

The library was obtained by the immunoSEQ multiplex PCR assay. A mixture of 60 forward primers for TCR Vbeta segments and 13 reverse primers for TCR Jbeta segments was used in the multiplex PCR. Amplification of the CDR3 region of rearranged TCR beta genes was performed with a multiplex PCR assay on genomic DNA. Amplified TCR beta libraries were sequenced as 87-base-pair reads on the Illumina HiSeq System. On the authors' methods: Across the 500 to 700 repertoires, a later analysis counted approximately 75 million unique TCR beta chains, around 10 million of which were shared by at least two donors. A nearest-neighbor algorithm error-corrected the raw reads and collapsed the reads into unique sequences, merging closely related sequences to remove PCR and sequencing errors. CDR3 sequences were aligned to IMGT reference sequences to assign V, D and J gene segments. For a sequence to be retained, a match of at least six nucleotides to both a V gene segment and a J gene segment was required. A rearrangement was called productive if the CDR3 had no stop codons and remained in frame with V and J, and every other rearrangement was called non-productive. Following IMGT convention, CDR3 was defined as the stretch from the second conserved V-encoded cysteine to the conserved J-encoded phenylalanine. The earlier analysis of about 560 of the donors excluded any sequence lacking an unambiguous match to a single V gene segment. An earlier analysis of a few hundred of the donors called V segments functional above 56.7% productive rearrangements and segregating when the between-donor standard deviation exceeded 5%. To diagnose cytomegalovirus status from the catalog of TCR beta chain sequences, a statistical classification framework was built. In a later analysis, TCR nucleotide sequences were compared against IMGT/GENE-DB human TR gene sequences so that V and J genes could be assigned. The TCRdist pipeline was used in a later analysis to assign CDR3 sequences and most-parsimonious VDJ recombination scenarios. In a later analysis, each TCR beta chain was defined by its CDR3 amino acid sequence together with its V-gene family, and reads without a unique V-gene family were excluded. To address suspected cross-contamination and a sequencing artifact, a later analysis removed over 500 highly shared, low-generation-probability nucleotide sequences. A later analysis calculated a clonal expansion index for each public chain from normalized within-repertoire ranks of inferred template counts. In a later analysis, generation probabilities were computed using a VDJ recombination model fitted to out-of-frame rearrangements, and the results were checked against IGoR. Hypergeometric tests were used in a later analysis to score TCR-TCR, TCR-HLA and TCR-CMV co-occurrence, with a repertoire-size bias correction applied to the TCR pairs. False discovery rates were estimated in a later analysis by permuting HLA or CMV assignments 20 times. In a later analysis, co-occurring TCRs were grouped with DBSCAN, and TCRdist sequence similarity was added when clustering was performed within HLA-allele-positive subsets. For co-occurrence clustering, repertoires with fewer than 30,000 or more than 120,000 public chains were excluded, along with four or five repertoires with anomalous nucleotide sharing. Held by TCRdb, this immuneACCESS table contains in-frame sequences only and omits some clones. Under half of the omission traces to an unresolved V gene where checked; the cause of the rest is unknown. V, J and clone size are those of that table, while D and trimming were read from the DNA. The sample yields about 230,000 clones; about 85% were counted once. The leading ten clones occupy approximately 0.24% of the sample.

In total, roughly 710 healthy bone marrow donors made up the cohort. Cohort members were all nominally healthy when sampled, although unrecorded immune exposures were likely present. The donor tested CMV seronegative and was one of the 352 seronegative cohort members. Each donor provided a peripheral blood sample, and peripheral blood mononuclear cells were used for TCR beta sequencing. The Qiagen DNeasy Blood Extraction Kit was used to extract genomic DNA from the blood cell samples. From cysteine to phenylalanine, the CDR3 is 15 amino acids long. The only DNA kept is the CDR3, 45 bases in frame from the first base. The germline V gene yields LGHNA for CDR1 and YNFKEQ for CDR2. Trimming accounts for 2 bases at V and 8 bases at J, while the number of junction bases matched to no gene is 6.

This sequence was found in a girl under 10 years old in good health and CMV-seronegative. The rearrangement combines TRBV4-2 with TRBJ1-2; 12 bases in the junction line up with TRBD1. The sample taken for sequencing was PBMCs. The sequenced DNA is TGTGCCAGCAGCCAAAGGGACAGGGGGCTATACGGCTACACCTTC. Translation gives CASSQRDRGLYGYTF.